The 29 T cell receptor beta chains in this list originate from one sample, sequenced in a study of OX40 agonist ivuxolimab in advanced cancers. Clones were read by immunoSEQ multiplex PCR, and TCRdb kept only the in-frame ones, dropping some. The sample includes 35,000 or so clones, 76% of them seen just once. Sample: CD4+ or CD8+ T cells sorted from blood, taken in a trial of the OX40 agonist ivuxolimab. These receptors all stem from an adult with an advanced solid tumor such as melanoma, head and neck, liver or kidney cancer.

This clone was seen a handful of times. V is TRBV5-1 and J is TRBJ2-7; D unresolved. CDR3 length: 14 residues. V dropped 0 bases and J dropped 3 bases, with 10 bases sitting between them. Germline V gene sequence: CDR1 SGHRS, CDR2 YFSETQ. The CDR3 spells CASSLASHVYEQYF. CDR3 nucleotide sequence: TGCGCCAGCAGCTTGGCCTCACATGTCTACGAGCAGTACTTC.

CDR3 protein: CAWNELAVLDEQFF. CDR3 nucleotide sequence: TGTGCCTGGAACGAACTAGCGGTTCTTGATGAGCAGTTCTTC. The chain joins TRBV30 to TRBJ2-1; 8 bases agree with TRBD2. Germline CDR1 is GTSNPN and CDR2 is SVGIG (reference sequence). The CDR3 loop spans 14 amino acids. Germline trimming cut 4 bases from V and 8 bases from J; bases unmatched to any gene: 10.

CDR3 sequence: CASSVGQGSSYNEQFF. The CDR3 nucleotides are TGTGCCAGCAGCGTAGGACAGGGGAGCTCCTACAATGAGCAGTTCTTC. The rearrangement links TRBV9 to TRBJ2-1; 8 bases fit TRBD1. Germline V lookup: CDR1 SGDLS, CDR2 YYNGEE. CDR3 length: 16 amino acids. Germline trimming cut 0 bases from V and 0 bases from J; bases unmatched to any gene: 2.

The chain uses TRBV28 and TRBJ1-6; no clear D gene. The ends were cut back, 6 bases at V and 9 bases at J, with 9 bases in the middle. The germline gives CDR1 MDHEN, CDR2 SYDVKM. The CDR3 has 12 amino acids. As DNA, the CDR3 is TGTGCCAGCAGCGGATCTGGTTCACCCCTCCACTTT. Protein: CASSGSGSPLHF.

This chain connects TRBV18 to TRBJ2-7, with a tentative D call TRBD1 (5 bases). Germline CDR1 and CDR2: KGHSH and LQKENI. The CDR3 has 15 residues. Trimming left V 5 bases short and J 5 bases short, with 19 bases between. This CDR3 reads CASSGYSRQIDEQYF. In nucleotides, the CDR3 is TGTGCCAGCTCAGGTTACAGCCGACAGATTGACGAGCAGTACTTC.

This clone was detected a few times. This chain joins TRBV7-8 and TRBJ1-3; D is possibly TRBD1 (6 bases). CDR3 length: 14 amino acids. Germline-derived CDR1 and CDR2 are SGHVS and FQNEAQ. With 3 bases removed from V and 6 bases from J, the gap between germline ends came to 12 bases. CDR3 sequence reads: CASSLTGAANTIYF. For the CDR3, the DNA is TGTGCCAGCAGCTTGACAGGCGCGGCAAACACCATATATTTT.

V usage is TRBV28 and J usage is TRBJ1-3; the match to TRBD1 covers 9 bases. There are 18 residues in the CDR3. J gave up 3 bases and V 2 bases, and 11 bases lay outside the gene matches. Germline-derived CDR1 and CDR2 are MDHEN and SYDVKM. The CDR3 protein is CASSLPSLGQGRGNTIYF. DNA for the CDR3: TGTGCCAGCAGTTTACCCTCCCTGGGACAGGGACGTGGAAACACCATATATTTT.

The chain employs TRBV6-5 and TRBJ1-2; D gene unclear. Germline V gives CDR1 MNHEY, CDR2 SVGAGI. CDR3 length: 13 amino acids. The ends were cut back, 6 bases at V and 4 bases at J, with 12 bases in the middle. The chain's CDR3 is CASRRLLLYGYTF. The CDR3 nucleotides are TGTGCCAGCAGGCGGCTCCTCCTCTATGGCTACACCTTC.

The chain joins TRBV25-1 to TRBJ1-4; TRBD1 might be the D (5 bases). The germline V gene has CDR1 MGHDK and CDR2 SYGVNS. CDR3 length: 14 amino acids. V was pared by 3 bases and J by 5 bases, with 10 bases between. The CDR3: CASSDQGRNEKLFF. The CDR3 region has the DNA TGTGCCAGCAGTGATCAGGGAAGAAATGAAAAACTGTTTTTT.

The chain carries TRBV6-6 and TRBJ2-7; D may be TRBD1 (5 bases). The CDR3 consists of 15 residues. Germline CDR1 MNHNY, CDR2 SVGAGI (reference sequence). The V end was cut by 3 bases, the J end by 4 bases, with 16 bases between. CDR3 coding DNA: TGTGCCAGCAGTTATGATGGGGCGCGATTTTACGAGCAGTACTTC. Its translation: CASSYDGARFYEQYF.

This chain links TRBV2 with TRBJ2-1; 7 bases align to TRBD1. V was pared by 6 bases and J by 3 bases, with 8 bases of the junction left unmatched. This CDR3 is built from 15 residues. The V gene's germline CDR1 is SNHLY and CDR2 FYNNEI. CDR3 amino acids: CASSVRGTIYNEQFF. CDR3 bases: TGTGCCAGCAGCGTCAGGGGGACAATCTACAATGAGCAGTTCTTC.

The rearrangement uses TRBV27 and TRBJ1-5; no clear D gene. The CDR3 contains 13 residues. CDR1 is MNHEY and CDR2 is SMNVEV in the germline V gene (reference sequence). V dropped 6 bases and J dropped 3 bases, with 9 bases sitting between them. The CDR3 DNA reads TGTGCCAGCAGCGACGCTTACAATCAGCCCCAGCATTTT. Protein: CASSDAYNQPQHF.

The V and J genes are TRBV10-3 and TRBJ1-5, with D perhaps matching TRBD1 (6 bases). The germline V gene has CDR1 ENHRY and CDR2 SYGVKD. The CDR3 has 16 residues. V was trimmed by 10 bases and J by 0 bases, leaving 19 bases between them. The CDR3 nucleotides are TGTGCCAGCGGAATAATTCAGGGGAATAGCAATCAGCCCCAGCATTTT. Translated: CASGIIQGNSNQPQHF.

The chain combines TRBV19 with TRBJ1-3; 7 bases agree with TRBD1. Germline loops: CDR1 LNHDA, CDR2 SQIVND (reference sequence). This CDR3 comprises 14 residues. V was clipped by 6 bases and J by 4 bases; unmatched bases: 6. CDR3 residues: CASRRTGEGNTIYF. CDR3 coding DNA: TGTGCCAGTAGGAGGACAGGCGAAGGAAACACCATATATTTT.

There are a few counts of this clone. This sequence joins TRBV19 and TRBJ1-1; D is unclear. CDR1 is LNHDA and CDR2 is SQIVND in the germline V gene (reference sequence). The V and J ends lost 5 bases and 2 bases respectively, with 12 bases between them. The CDR3 covers 14 residues. CDR3 sequence reads: CASSPWTGNTEAFF. CDR3 sequence (DNA): TGTGCCAGTAGTCCCTGGACGGGTAACACTGAAGCTTTCTTT.

The chain couples TRBV25-1 to TRBJ1-1; perhaps TRBD1 as D (6 bases). Trimming took off 4 bases at V and 0 bases at J, with 18 bases between the two ends. The CDR3 is 17 residues long. The germline CDR1 and CDR2 sequences are MGHDK and SYGVNS. The CDR3 DNA reads as TGTGCCAGCAGTGCCCAGTTGGGGGACACTGTGAACACTGAAGCTTTCTTT. It specifies CASSAQLGDTVNTEAFF.

This sequence joins TRBV19 and TRBJ1-1; 10 nucleotides line up with TRBD1. Germline CDR1 LNHDA, CDR2 SQIVND (reference sequence). This CDR3 region has 15 residues. After removal of 5 bases from V and 3 bases from J, the junction contained 6 bases not matched to a gene. CDR3 sequence (DNA): TGTGCCAGTAGTTTCCGGACAGGGGGGTACACTGAAGCTTTCTTT. It specifies CASSFRTGGYTEAFF.

J is TRBJ2-3 and V is TRBV7-3; D remains unclear. The CDR3 spans 12 residues. V was pared by 2 bases and J by 6 bases, with 6 bases between. Germline assignment: CDR1 SGHTA and CDR2 FQGTGA. This CDR3 reads CASSLGMDTQYF. In DNA form, the CDR3 reads TGTGCCAGCAGCTTAGGAATGGATACGCAGTATTTT.

This clone appeared a single time. V usage is TRBV5-1 and J usage is TRBJ1-2; TRBD1 agrees at 7 bases. Per germline, CDR1 SGHRS and CDR2 YFSETQ. The CDR3 covers 16 residues. The junction had 11 bases not matched to a gene; V was cut back by 3 bases and J by 3 bases. CDR3 sequence reads: CASSSGWAGGDYGYTF. CDR3 nucleotide sequence: TGCGCCAGCAGCTCCGGTTGGGCAGGGGGGGACTATGGCTACACCTTC.

CDR3 nucleotides: TGTGCCTGGAGTGTACGCAATGAGCAGTTCTTC. This translates into CAWSVRNEQFF. The chain recombines TRBV30 with TRBJ2-1; D is uncertain. There are 11 residues in the CDR3. V lost 0 bases, J lost 6 bases, and 3 bases lay in between. From germline, CDR1 is GTSNPN and CDR2 SVGIG (reference sequence).

To note about this clone: The same CDR3 can be traced to other DNA sequences in this sample. V gene TRBV4-1 combines with J gene TRBJ1-1; D ambiguous. Trimming removed 2 bases from V and 2 bases from J, with 6 bases in between. This CDR3 region has 13 residues. The germline V gene encodes CDR1 MGHRA and CDR2 YSYEKL. CDR3 in amino acids: CASSQSPNTEAFF. The CDR3 DNA reads as TGCGCCAGCAGCCAATCCCCCAACACTGAAGCTTTCTTT.

This chain uses TRBV7-9 with TRBJ1-4; weak D call: TRBD1 (6 bases). CDR1 is SEHNR, CDR2 FQNEAQ, per germline (reference sequence). This CDR3 has 16 residues. V dropped 3 bases and J dropped 0 bases, with 11 bases sitting between them. Written as DNA, the CDR3 is TGTGCCAGCAGCTTTGGACAGACTACAACTAATGAAAAACTGTTTTTT. Translating it yields CASSFGQTTTNEKLFF. Combining the CDR3 with reference TRBV7-9 and TRBJ1-4 gives the whole variable domain DTGVSQNPRHKITKRGQNVTFRCDPISEHNRLYWYRQTLGQGPEFLTYFQNEAQLEKSRLLSDRFSAERPKGSFSTLEIQRTEQGDSAMYLCASSFGQTTTNEKLFFGSGTQLSVL.

The chain links TRBV2 to TRBJ1-2; D may be TRBD1 (5 bases). V gave up 4 bases and J gave up 4 bases, with 10 bases separating them. The CDR3 has 13 amino acids. The V gene's germline CDR1 is SNHLY and CDR2 FYNNEI. The CDR3 loop reads CASSGDGSYGYTF. In DNA, the CDR3 is TGTGCCAGCAGTGGGGACGGTTCCTATGGCTACACCTTC.

This clone came up a few times. This chain uses TRBV7-6 with TRBJ1-2; D remains unclear. V was trimmed by 0 bases and J by 7 bases, leaving 9 bases between them. This CDR3 has 13 residues. Germline assignment: CDR1 SGHVS and CDR2 FNYEAQ. The CDR3 here is CASSLAEDSGYTF. As DNA, the CDR3 is TGTGCCAGCAGCTTAGCGGAGGATAGTGGCTACACCTTC.

The chain couples TRBV7-8 to TRBJ2-7, with 14 bases aligning to TRBD2. V shed 0 bases, J shed 2 bases, and the junction held 6 bases outside the gene matches. The CDR3 is 18 residues long. Per germline, CDR1 SGHVS and CDR2 FQNEAQ. CDR3 sequence: CASSLAVTSGGGAYEQYF. The DNA of the CDR3 is TGTGCCAGCAGCTTAGCGGTGACTAGCGGGGGGGGTGCCTACGAGCAGTACTTC.

In its sample, this clone was seen a few times. CDR3 in amino acids: CASSTQTTENYGYTF. CDR3 DNA sequence: TGTGCCAGCAGTACCCAGACGACGGAGAACTATGGCTACACCTTC. The chain couples TRBV6-1 to TRBJ1-2; D call uncertain. V lost 5 bases to trimming and J lost 2 bases, with 15 bases between them. CDR1 is MNHNS and CDR2 is SASEGT in the germline V gene. This CDR3 is 15 amino acids long.

V usage is TRBV5-8 and J usage is TRBJ2-7; 8 nucleotides align to TRBD1. Germline CDR1 is SGHTS and CDR2 is YDEGEE. The CDR3 consists of 15 residues. After removal of 1 base from V and 3 bases from J, the junction contained 6 bases not matched to a gene. The CDR3 reads CASSLRAGGYYEQYF. The CDR3 region has the DNA TGTGCCAGCAGCTTGCGGGCAGGGGGCTACTACGAGCAGTACTTC.

The chain carries TRBV6-6 and TRBJ2-7, with 7 bases matching TRBD2. The CDR3 covers 11 residues. Trimming removed 9 bases from V and 7 bases from J; junction bases left unmatched: 6. Germline-derived CDR1 and CDR2 are MNHNY and SVGAGI (reference sequence). CDR3 nucleotide sequence: TGTGCCAGTTCGTCGGGAGGTGAGCAGTACGTC. Its protein product is CASSSGGEQYV.

The V call is TRBV6-1, the J call TRBJ2-3; D gene ambiguous. Trimming left V 7 bases short and J 2 bases short, with 10 bases between. Germline V gene sequence: CDR1 MNHNS, CDR2 SASEGT. The CDR3 consists of 13 residues. DNA for the CDR3: TGTGCCAGCACCGACCTTTTCACAGATACGCAGTATTTT. Protein: CASTDLFTDTQYF.